Included here is one TCR beta chain sequence, with context. Antigen specificity is unknown. This record belongs to a study of post-analysis software for immune sequencing data. Study as a whole: In terms of disease course, relapsing-remitting, secondary progressive and progressive-relapsing multiple sclerosis were included. Findings of the study overall: Five TRBV segments were significantly more frequent in patients than in controls. TRBV5-6, TRBV5-1 and TRBV20-1 were among these segments. Under the F measure, samples that were prepared in one batch clustered strongly together. For normalized Chao1 diversity, multiple sclerosis patients scored significantly lower than controls did.

Unique molecular identifiers tagged the TCR beta cDNA libraries. TCRdb redid the calling of the PCR reads with MiXCR, one entry per CDR3 protein. The table lists almost 700,000 distinct CDR3 sequences, around 60% of them singletons, with approximately 10% in the top ten. The germline V gene has CDR1 SEHNR and CDR2 FQNEAQ (reference sequence). The CDR3 covers 16 residues. This rearrangement joins TRBV7-9 to TRBJ2-1; 13 bases line up with TRBD2. The DNA end lines up better with TRBJ2-7; the J call may be wrong. Sequenced material: blood. This clonotype originated in a girl aged 2 to 9 with multiple sclerosis. The CDR3 region has the DNA TGTGCCAGCAGCTCCAGGGGACTAGCGGGGTACAATGAGCAGTACTTC. It codes for CASSSRGLAGYNEQYF.